The sequence of this T cell receptor (beta chain) was determined in a study of cytomegalovirus exposure and HLA in healthy donors. The CDR3 has 19 amino acids. In germline, CDR1 is MDHEN, CDR2 SYDVKM. Germline trimming cut 3 bases from V and 0 bases from J; bases unmatched to any gene: 10. Amplification used 60 Vbeta primers and 13 Jbeta primers. Repertoires were generated with immunoSEQ multiplex PCR, while TCRdb's copy carries only in-frame clones and drops some. The sample contains about 160,000 clones, approximately 88% of which appear only once. Findings of the study overall: Later analysis suggested most CMV-associated TCR beta chains were HLA-restricted. In vitro testing confirmed a few CMV-associated chains as specific for CMV antigens. Later on, a genetic analysis was performed. It linked a missense variant in DCLRE1C with V- and J-gene trimming of TCR beta.

Healthy bone marrow donors formed the donor group. As for this clone: Its target is not known.

The chain couples TRBV28 to TRBJ2-1; 11 nucleotides agree with TRBD2. Sequenced: PBMCs. This clonotype was obtained from a boy aged 2 to 10 in good health and CMV-seronegative. CDR3 coding DNA: TGTGCCAGCAGTTTCGTAGGGACTAGCGGAGAGAGCTCCTACAATGAGCAGTTCTTC. Its translation is CASSFVGTSGESSYNEQFF.